The 5 T cell receptor beta chains given below trace back to one sample, sequenced in a study of spatial heterogeneity in lung cancer. TCRdb independently ran MiXCR on the 5' RACE reads; one entry per CDR3 protein. The table lists 95,000 to 120,000 distinct CDR3 sequences, approximately 11% of them singletons. Time point given: blood at routine non-recurrence follow-up after resection. Sample: PBMCs, taken at follow-up. The receptor set was obtained from a female donor with early-stage non-small cell lung cancer.

The V and J genes are TRBV20-1 and TRBJ1-5; 7 positions agree with TRBD1. The CDR3 is 14 residues long. CDR1 is DFQATT, CDR2 SNEGSKA, per germline (reference sequence). Trimming at V came to 5 bases and at J to 6 bases, leaving 10 bases not matched to a gene. The CDR3 DNA follows: TGCAGTGCTCCTGCCGGGACAGCGAGTCAGCCCCAGCATTTT. Amino acid sequence: CSAPAGTASQPQHF.

This clonotype has at least ten counts. The chain joins TRBV28 to TRBJ1-4, with 9 positions matching TRBD1. The CDR3 is 15 amino acids. Looked up from germline, CDR1 is MDHEN and CDR2 is SYDVKM. V lost 6 bases to trimming and J lost 11 bases; unmatched junction nucleotides: 13. The CDR3 nucleotides read TGTGCCAGCAGGACCTCCGGGACAGGGAAAACCAAACTGTTTTTT. This gives the protein CASRTSGTGKTKLFF.

This clonotype was observed a few times. The chain employs TRBV20-1 and TRBJ1-5; tentatively, D is TRBD1 (5 bases). CDR1 is DFQATT and CDR2 is SNEGSKA in the germline V gene (reference sequence). The CDR3 is made up of 15 amino acids. V shed 5 bases and J shed 1 base, with 15 bases lying between them. The CDR3 loop is CSAAFGGRSNQPQHF. CDR3 coding DNA: TGCAGTGCTGCGTTCGGGGGAAGAAGCAATCAGCCCCAGCATTTT.

There are a few counts of this clonotype. The chain has TRBV15 and TRBJ1-6; D remains unclear. The ends were cut back, 6 bases at V and 6 bases at J, with 9 bases in the middle. The CDR3 extends over 13 amino acids. Germline assignment: CDR1 LNHNV and CDR2 YYDKDF (reference sequence). The CDR3 DNA reads as TGTGCCACCAGACTTAGTCGTAATTCACCCCTCCACTTT. Translation gives CATRLSRNSPLHF. Full variable domain (rest looked up from reference TRBV15 and TRBJ1-6): DAMVIQNPRYQVTQFGKPVTLSCSQTLNHNVMYWYQQKSSQAPKLLFHYYDKDFNNEADTPDNFQSRRPNTSFCFLDIRSPGLGDTAMYLCATRLSRNSPLHFGNGTRLTVT.

In this sample, this clonotype turned up a few times. V gene TRBV12-3 or TRBV12-4 combines with J gene TRBJ2-6; a possible D gene is TRBD2 (6 bases). The CDR3 is made up of 18 amino acids. Between the trimmed V and J ends, which lost 6 bases and 0 bases, there was a span of 18 bases. The CDR3 loop reads CASRAAIAVYSGANVLTF. DNA of the CDR3: TGTGCCAGCAGGGCGGCGATAGCGGTCTACTCTGGGGCCAACGTCCTGACTTTC.